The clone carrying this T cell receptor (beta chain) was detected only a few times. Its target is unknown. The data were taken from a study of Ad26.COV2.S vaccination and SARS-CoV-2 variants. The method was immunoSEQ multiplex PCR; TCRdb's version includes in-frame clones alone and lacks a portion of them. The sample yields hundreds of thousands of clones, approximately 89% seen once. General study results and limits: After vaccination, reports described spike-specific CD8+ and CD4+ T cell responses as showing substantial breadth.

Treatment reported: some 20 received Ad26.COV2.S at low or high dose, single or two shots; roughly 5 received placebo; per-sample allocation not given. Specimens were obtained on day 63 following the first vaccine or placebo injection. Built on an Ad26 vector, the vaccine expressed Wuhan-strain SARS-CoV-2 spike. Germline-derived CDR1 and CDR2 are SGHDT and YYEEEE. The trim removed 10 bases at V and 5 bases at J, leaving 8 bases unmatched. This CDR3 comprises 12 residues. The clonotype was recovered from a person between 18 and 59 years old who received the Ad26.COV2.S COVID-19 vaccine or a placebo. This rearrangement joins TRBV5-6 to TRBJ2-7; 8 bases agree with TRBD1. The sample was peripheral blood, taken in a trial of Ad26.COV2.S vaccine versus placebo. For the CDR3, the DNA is TGTGCCTGCGGGGCAGGGGGCAACGAGCAGTACTTC. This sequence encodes CACGAGGNEQYF.